This T cell receptor (beta chain) derives from a study of OX40 agonist ivuxolimab in advanced cancers. Regarding the study in general: Ivuxolimab was an agonistic, fully human IgG2 monoclonal antibody directed against OX40 (CD134), a costimulatory receptor. Partial responses occurred in three dose-escalation patients, of whom one had hepatocellular carcinoma and two had cutaneous melanoma. Intravenous ivuxolimab was administered to patients every 2 weeks at six dose levels: 0.01, 0.1, 0.3, 1.5, 3 and 10 mg/kg. Patients were allowed to have had prior anti-PD-1, anti-PD-L1 or anti-CTLA-4 therapy, and approximately 39% of the dose-escalation patients had been treated with checkpoint inhibitors. Of the approximately 50 dose-escalation patients, hepatocellular carcinoma was present in around 20, melanoma in around 15, renal cell carcinoma in 9 and head and neck cancer in 9. In the dose-escalation cohort, roughly 80% of patients were male, and the mean age was around 60 years, with a range of roughly 23 to 85. The paper reports the monotherapy dose-escalation portion (N of about 50 patients) of the phase I ivuxolimab trial. Peripheral TCRbeta sequencing was intended to test whether TCR sequence diversity was altered and clonal T-cell expansion was caused by ivuxolimab. General findings and caveats noted by the study authors: Antigen specificity was not determined for the clonally expanded peripheral T cells. At doses of 0.1 to 3.0 mg/kg, clonal expansion of both CD4+ and CD8+ T cells in blood was seen between baseline and week 6. Low levels of normalized T-cell clonal expansion were also seen in some nonresponding patients. In partial responders in the 0.1-3.0 mg/kg groups, normalized peripheral clonal expansion was found to be among the lowest, especially among CD8+ T cells. After ivuxolimab, CD8+ T cells had more expanded clones than CD4+ T cells on average.

The trial excluded patients who had a history of autoimmune disease or who were on systemic immunosuppression. In every dose cohort, peripheral blood was drawn for TCR sequencing at baseline, cycle 4 day 1, and cycle 7 day 1. The samples were drawn from a first-in-human, open-label, multicenter phase I dose-escalation trial of ivuxolimab. Adults with locally advanced or metastatic melanoma, renal cell carcinoma, hepatocellular carcinoma or head and neck squamous cell carcinoma were enrolled in the trial. Before TCR sequencing, CD4+ and CD8+ T cells were separately sorted from peripheral blood. The CDR3, cysteine through phenylalanine, is 16 amino acids long. The kept DNA is CDR3 alone, 48 bases in frame from the first base. V and J are trimmed by 1 base and 7 bases, and the gene matches miss 8 bases of the junction. According to the germline V gene (reference sequence), CDR1 reads LNHDA and CDR2 reads SQIVND.

Genomic DNA was isolated from the sorted cells so that the TCRbeta CDR3 region could be sequenced. The immunoSEQ Assay was used to sequence the TCRbeta CDR3 regions. TCRdb took over this immuneACCESS table, retaining in-frame rearrangements with V and J assigned. Such tables are incomplete; in checked studies, under half of the missing clones stem from an unresolved V gene, and the remainder is unexplained. In all, the sample holds approximately 35,000 clones, and around 80% of those were seen once. In total, the top ten clones hold 22% of the sample. With regard to this clone: Its antigen remains unidentified. No much larger clonotype is one base removed from it; base qualities were not supplied.

The sequencing used CD4+ or CD8+ T cells sorted from blood, collected in a trial of the OX40 agonist ivuxolimab. Here the chain combines TRBV19 and TRBJ2-3; 10 of the junction bases match TRBD1. The TCR was taken from an adult with an advanced solid tumor such as melanoma, head and neck, liver or kidney cancer. For the CDR3, the sequence is CASSIVTTGGFHTQYF. The nucleotides are TGTGCCAGTAGTATAGTCACGACAGGGGGCTTTCATACGCAGTATTTT.